The rows below give T cell receptor beta chains drawn from one sample of a study of T cell responses to AZD1222 COVID-19 vaccine. Here immunoSEQ multiplex PCR was the method, and the copy in TCRdb shows in-frame clones only, minus some. This table has about 150,000 clones, 70% to 90% appearing once. The sample here was peripheral blood, taken after recovery from COVID-19. These receptors all come from an adult who had recovered from COVID-19. CDR3s leave out the opening cysteine and the closing phenylalanine or tryptophan.

J | V | CDR3
TRBJ2-7 | TRBV2 | ASRVRTGELWIHEQY
TRBJ1-5 | TRBV6-5 | ASSYGVGNQPQH
TRBJ1-2 | TRBV5-1 | ASSSPSTGTFHGYT
TRBJ1-5 | TRBV28 | ASIPNQVNQPQH
TRBJ1-5 | TRBV18 | ASSPGGAGNNQPQH
TRBJ2-3 | TRBV18 | ASIGTVSTDTQY
TRBJ1-2 | TRBV19 | ASSIGQGSNYGYT
TRBJ1-6 | TRBV7-3 | ASSLEGQEYNSPLH
TRBJ2-7 | TRBV7-2 | ASSSPDTRVNYEQY
TRBJ2-5 | TRBV5-1 | ASSKGLAAQETQY
TRBJ1-1 | TRBV2 | ASRDRANTEAF
TRBJ1-1 | TRBV9 | ASSVSGNMNTEAF
TRBJ1-4 | TRBV7-2 | ASSAPGQGPEKLF
TRBJ2-7 | TRBV5-1 | ASSVGLAGGLEQY
TRBJ2-3 | TRBV19 | ASSTRTSGLGADTQY
TRBJ2-6 | TRBV19 | ASSPRTGTHPGANVLT
TRBJ2-3 | TRBV5-1 | ASSLGGDTDTQY
TRBJ1-2 | TRBV4-3 | ASSQEGLGGTWAADGYT
TRBJ2-7 | TRBV2 | ASSSGRGSYEQY
TRBJ1-1 | TRBV24-1 | ATSARGDYTEAF
TRBJ1-2 | TRBV28 | ASRPGQASDGYT
TRBJ1-1 | TRBV19 | ASSTPGRRNAEAF
TRBJ1-3 | TRBV25-1 | ATTTGGGNTIY
TRBJ1-1 | TRBV28 | ASSYRGGTEAF
TRBJ2-7 | TRBV20-1 | SASFSGGGPAYEQY
TRBJ1-2 | TRBV9 | ASSILTGFGYT
TRBJ2-7 | TRBV5-1 | ASSPLLTAESYEQY
TRBJ1-5 | TRBV3-1/TRBV3-2 | ASSQSGATGVQPQH
TRBJ2-2 | TRBV3-1/TRBV3-2 | ASSQDLVGGGNTGELF
TRBJ1-2 | TRBV7-9 | ASSLSGTGGYT
TRBJ2-3 | TRBV14 | ASSLRTSGGLSTDTQY
TRBJ2-2 | TRBV19 | ASSTGTGRAGELF